What follows is one T cell receptor beta chain and its context. Its antigen is unknown. The sample originates from a study of cytomegalovirus exposure and HLA in healthy donors. Study results and caveats: Most TCR sequences were seen very rarely across donors, but some public TCRs occurred in many. HLA allele associations emerged for some 16,000 TCR beta sequences in a later analysis, at 0.05 false discovery rate. Later analysis placed DRB1 highest and HLA-C lowest in TCR association rates, which differed by HLA locus.

The study sampled nominally healthy donors, though unrecorded immune exposures were likely. Amplification used 60 Vbeta primers and 13 Jbeta primers. Some clones are missing from TCRdb's copy, which holds only in-frame ones; the method was immunoSEQ multiplex PCR. The sample gives around 150,000 clones, roughly 75% of which show up once; over 4.5% is in the top ten. There are 14 residues in the CDR3. Trimming pared 3 bases from V and 6 bases from J, leaving 13 bases between. Germline V lookup: CDR1 SGHTA, CDR2 FQGTGA. Specimen: PBMCs. The receptor was isolated from a male donor in good health and CMV-seronegative. The chain has TRBV7-3 and TRBJ2-3, with D maybe TRBD2 (6 bases). DNA of the CDR3: TGTGCCAGCAGCTTCGGGGCCGCGGGGGATACGCAGTATTTT. It encodes CASSFGAAGDTQYF.